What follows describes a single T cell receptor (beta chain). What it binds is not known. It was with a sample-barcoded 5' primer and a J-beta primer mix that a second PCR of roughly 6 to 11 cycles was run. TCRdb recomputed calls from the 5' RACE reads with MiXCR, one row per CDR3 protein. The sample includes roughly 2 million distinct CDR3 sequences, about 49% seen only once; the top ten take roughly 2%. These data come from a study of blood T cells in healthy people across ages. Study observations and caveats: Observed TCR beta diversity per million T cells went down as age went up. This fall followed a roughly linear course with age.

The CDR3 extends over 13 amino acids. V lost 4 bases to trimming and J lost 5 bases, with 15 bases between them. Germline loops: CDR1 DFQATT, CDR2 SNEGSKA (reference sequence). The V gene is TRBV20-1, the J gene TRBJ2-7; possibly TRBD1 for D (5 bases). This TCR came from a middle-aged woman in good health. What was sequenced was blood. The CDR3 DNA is TGCAGTGCTACGAGCTCAGACAGTGACGAGCAGTACTTC. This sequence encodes CSATSSDSDEQYF.